The clone carrying this T cell receptor beta chain was found many times. From the 5' RACE reads, TCRdb called clonotypes with MiXCR, one entry per CDR3 protein. The table includes 45,000 to 60,000 distinct CDR3 sequences, about 5.2% detected once. The sample originates from a study of T cells after yellow fever vaccination. Germline-derived CDR1 and CDR2 are SGDLS and YYNGEE. Trimming removed 2 bases from V and 1 base from J, with 9 bases in between. The CDR3 runs to 15 residues. This receptor was taken from a man aged 18 to 30 who received the YFV17D yellow fever vaccine. The specimen was PBMCs, either bulk or a sorted T-cell subset (CD4+, CD8+, memory, or dextramer-sorted; not recorded which), collected on the day of the yellow fever booster vaccination. The gene calls are TRBV9 and TRBJ1-4; no reliable D call. The CDR3 sequence: CASSVSSGTNEKLFF. The CDR3 nucleotides are TGTGCCAGCAGCGTCTCCTCGGGAACTAATGAAAAACTGTTTTTT.